This T cell receptor beta chain comes out of a study of OX40 agonist ivuxolimab in advanced cancers. Whole-study context: Treatment of patients was with ivuxolimab, an agonistic anti-OX40 (CD134) antibody. Participants averaged approximately 60 years of age (range 23 to 79) and were over 75% male. Findings of the study overall: Nonresponders included some who also had low normalized T-cell clonal expansion. Which antigen the expanded peripheral T cells recognized is unknown.

Sequencing used immunoSEQ multiplex PCR; TCRdb keeps in-frame clones, though not all of them. The profile shows more than 80,000 clones, about 88% of them singletons. CDR1 and CDR2 from the germline V gene are ENHRY and SYGVKD. The ends lost 4 bases at V and 6 bases at J; junction bases unmatched: 7. This CDR3 spans 15 amino acids. A remark on this clone: Its target is not known.

The clonotype originates from an adult with an advanced solid tumor such as melanoma, head and neck, liver or kidney cancer. The chain couples TRBV10-3 to TRBJ2-1; 9 bases line up with TRBD2. This sample comprised CD4+ or CD8+ T cells sorted from blood, obtained in a trial of the OX40 agonist ivuxolimab. CDR3 in amino acids: CAISGQGTSSNEQFF. CDR3 sequence (DNA): TGTGCCATCAGTGGGCAAGGGACTAGCAGCAATGAGCAGTTCTTC.